One and the same sample provided the 20 T cell receptor beta chains below, sequenced in a study of blood T cell repertoires in COVID-19. Sequencing used immunoSEQ multiplex PCR; TCRdb keeps in-frame clones, though not all of them. The sample has some 190,000 clones; roughly 80% are singletons. What was sequenced was peripheral blood. Source of these receptors: a middle-aged woman with COVID-19, enrolled during active disease.

The rearrangement joins TRBV28 to TRBJ1-2, with a tentative D call TRBD1 (6 bases). CDR1 is MDHEN and CDR2 is SYDVKM in the germline V gene. V shed 1 base and J shed 4 bases, with 10 bases lying between them. CDR3 length: 14 residues. The CDR3 DNA is TGTGCCAGCAGTTTATTTACAGGGCCCTATGGCTACACCTTC. Translation: CASSLFTGPYGYTF.

The chain recombines TRBV28 with TRBJ1-3, with a tentative D call TRBD1 (6 bases). V shed 6 bases and J shed 3 bases, with 15 bases lying between them. The V gene's germline CDR1 is MDHEN and CDR2 SYDVKM. The CDR3 extends over 15 amino acids. The CDR3 region is CASSMAGESGNTIYF. The CDR3 DNA is TGTGCCAGCAGCATGGCAGGGGAAAGTGGAAACACCATATATTTT.

The chain employs TRBV10-2 and TRBJ2-1; 8 nucleotides match TRBD2. Germline V gives CDR1 WSHSY, CDR2 SAAADI. The CDR3 spans 15 residues. V lost 7 bases and J lost 2; bases outside the gene matches: 7. CDR3 residues: CASIVGRGPYNEQFF. The CDR3 region has the DNA TGCGCCAGCATCGTCGGGAGGGGACCCTACAATGAGCAGTTCTTC.

The chain has TRBV19 and TRBJ1-2, with 8 nucleotides matching TRBD1. Germline-derived CDR1 and CDR2 are LNHDA and SQIVND (reference sequence). Losses at the gene ends were 1 base for V and 3 bases for J; bases not matched to a gene: 4. This CDR3 spans 15 amino acids. The CDR3 bases are TGTGCCAGTAGTATAGCGCACAGGGGGGACTATGGCTACACCTTC. It yields the protein CASSIAHRGDYGYTF. The whole variable domain, remainder taken from reference TRBV19 and TRBJ1-2, is DGGITQSPKYLFRKEGQNVTLSCEQNLNHDAMYWYRQDPGQGLRLIYYSQIVNDFQKGDIAEGYSVSREKKESFPLTVTSAQKNPTAFYLCASSIAHRGDYGYTFGSGTRLTVV.

The genes are TRBV7-2 and TRBJ1-5, with a possible D match to TRBD1 (6 bases). V shed 5 bases and J shed 5 bases, with 10 bases lying between them. From germline, CDR1 is SGHTA and CDR2 FQGNSA. The CDR3 is made up of 13 amino acids. The CDR3 DNA reads TGTGCCAGCAGCAGGACAGCGGATCAGCCCCAGCATTTT. Protein sequence: CASSRTADQPQHF.

The rearrangement joins TRBV19 to TRBJ2-5; D remains unclear. The germline V and J ends were trimmed by 8 bases and 5 bases, with 9 bases remaining between them. This CDR3 has 11 residues. CDR1 is LNHDA, CDR2 SQIVND, per germline (reference sequence). The CDR3 DNA follows: TGTGCCAGTGGTACTCCGGAGACCCAGTACTTC. It encodes CASGTPETQYF.

The chain is built from TRBV29-1 and TRBJ1-6, with a weak D call TRBD1 (6 bases). The germline V gene has CDR1 SQVTM and CDR2 ANQGSEA. V lost 6 bases and J lost 10, with 16 bases in between. CDR3 length: 13 amino acids. CDR3 DNA: TGCAGCGTACGGGACACGCTTAGGTCACCCCTCCACTTT. This encodes CSVRDTLRSPLHF. Filled out from reference TRBV29-1 and TRBJ1-6, the complete variable domain reads SAVISQKPSRDICQRGTSLTIQCQVDSQVTMMFWYRQQPGQSLTLIATANQGSEATYESGFVIDKFPISRPNLTFSTLTVSNMSPEDSSIYLCSVRDTLRSPLHFGNGTRLTVT.

This chain connects TRBV24-1 to TRBJ2-5; 7 bases are a match to TRBD1. V lost 5 bases, J lost 2 bases, and 4 bases stayed unmatched. CDR1 is KGHDR, CDR2 SFDVKD, per germline. This CDR3 is built from 14 residues. The CDR3 reads CATSVPGQQETQYF. The CDR3 DNA reads TGTGCCACCAGTGTACCGGGACAGCAAGAGACCCAGTACTTC.

Only one count was recorded for this clone. The J gene is TRBJ1-6, the V gene TRBV27; TRBD1 matches at 8 bases. The V gene's germline CDR1 is MNHEY and CDR2 SMNVEV (reference sequence). The junction had 5 bases not matched to a gene; V was cut back by 6 bases and J by 7 bases. This CDR3 contains 14 residues. The CDR3 spells CASRDDRGNSPLHF. CDR3 nucleotides: TGTGCCAGCAGGGACGACAGGGGCAATTCACCCCTCCACTTT.

The V and J genes are TRBV6-4 and TRBJ2-3; D is possibly TRBD2 (6 bases). The V end lost 3 bases, the J end lost 5 bases, and 12 bases lay between the germline ends. The CDR3 runs 14 residues. Germline CDR1 MRHNA, CDR2 SNTAGT. CDR3 coding DNA: TGTGCCAGCAGTGAGGAGGGGAGTCAAGATACGCAGTATTTT. Its protein is CASSEEGSQDTQYF.

J is TRBJ2-3 and V is TRBV2; D remains unclear. This CDR3 is built from 15 residues. V was pared by 4 bases and J by 0 bases, with 11 bases between. Looked up from germline, CDR1 is SNHLY and CDR2 is FYNNEI. DNA of the CDR3: TGTGCCAGCAGTGCCGCGCGGAGAAGCACAGATACGCAGTATTTT. As protein: CASSAARRSTDTQYF. The whole variable domain, remainder taken from reference TRBV2 and TRBJ2-3, is EPEVTQTPSHQVTQMGQEVILRCVPISNHLYFYWYRQILGQKVEFLVSFYNNEISEKSEIFDDQFSVERPDGSNFTLKIRSTKLEDSAMYFCASSAARRSTDTQYFGPGTRLTVL.

V usage is TRBV6-5 and J usage is TRBJ2-2; D is perhaps TRBD1 (7 bases). This CDR3 spans 14 amino acids. The germline CDR1 and CDR2 sequences are MNHEY and SVGAGI. Trimming cost V 4 bases and J 7 bases, with 13 bases left between them. Written as DNA, the CDR3 is TGTGCCAGCAGTTTCACCCAGGGGGGCGGGGAGCTGTTTTTT. Protein product: CASSFTQGGGELFF.

Here the CDR3 reads CASSPTGERNEKLFF. The CDR3 DNA reads TGTGCCAGCAGCCCGACTGGGGAGAGGAATGAAAAACTGTTTTTT. V usage is TRBV3-1 (or the pseudogene TRBV3-2) and J usage is TRBJ1-4, with no clear D. The CDR3 consists of 15 residues. The germline CDR1 and CDR2 sequences are LGHDT and YNNKEL (reference sequence). V was pared by 4 bases and J by 5 bases, with 14 bases between.

V usage is TRBV11-3 and J usage is TRBJ2-5; perhaps TRBD1 as D (5 bases). From germline, CDR1 is SGHNT and CDR2 YENEEA. This CDR3 region has 13 residues. Deletions cut 4 bases from V and 9 bases from J, with 15 bases between. The CDR3 sequence: CASSSPLGDAQYF. The CDR3 DNA is TGTGCCAGCAGCTCCCCCTTAGGGGATGCCCAGTACTTC.

The chain links TRBV7-8 to TRBJ1-6; perhaps TRBD1 as D (6 bases). This CDR3 has 17 residues. The germline V gene encodes CDR1 SGHVS and CDR2 FQNEAQ. The V and J ends lost 5 bases and 0 bases respectively, with 14 bases between them. The CDR3 coding sequence is TGTGCCAGCAGCGTCCCGACAGGCAGCTCCTATAATTCACCCCTCCACTTT. This translates into CASSVPTGSSYNSPLHF.

This rearrangement joins TRBV27 to TRBJ2-7, with 8 bases identical to TRBD1. Germline V gene data show CDR1 as MNHEY and CDR2 as SMNVEV (reference sequence). This CDR3 is 14 amino acids long. J gave up 3 bases and V 11 bases, and 12 bases lay outside the gene matches. In nucleotides, the CDR3 is TGTGCCCCACTCAGGGGGCGAAAACGCTACGAGCAGTACTTC. Translated: CAPLRGRKRYEQYF.

J is TRBJ2-7 and V is TRBV10-3; the D is unclear. CDR3 length: 15 residues. The V and J ends lost 0 bases and 2 bases respectively, with 11 bases between them. Germline values: CDR1 ENHRY, CDR2 SYGVKD. This CDR3 reads CAISESSSAAYEQYF. The CDR3, as DNA: TGTGCCATCAGTGAGTCGAGCTCTGCGGCCTACGAGCAGTACTTC.

This clone appeared many times. The J gene is TRBJ1-6, the V gene TRBV5-6, with D perhaps matching TRBD1 (5 bases). From germline, CDR1 is SGHDT and CDR2 YYEEEE. The CDR3 is made up of 16 amino acids. V was cut by 4 bases and J by 3 bases, with 14 bases left in between. The DNA for the CDR3 is TGTGCCAGCAGCCAAGTAGGACACGACTATAATTCACCCCTCCACTTT. It encodes CASSQVGHDYNSPLHF.

V usage is TRBV10-3 and J usage is TRBJ2-5; TRBD2 matches 8 bases. This CDR3 spans 14 amino acids. Per germline, CDR1 ENHRY and CDR2 SYGVKD. V was clipped by 4 bases and J by 5 bases; unmatched bases: 6. In DNA form, the CDR3 reads TGTGCCATCAGTGGGGGGACTAGAGGGGAGACCCAGTACTTC. It encodes CAISGGTRGETQYF.

This sequence joins TRBV7-3 and TRBJ1-1; 9 bases map to TRBD1. Germline V gives CDR1 SGHTA, CDR2 FQGTGA. Trimming cost V 4 bases and J 0 bases; bases outside gene matches: 3. The CDR3 runs 15 residues. The CDR3 region is CASSSTGGMNTEAFF. The CDR3 DNA reads as TGTGCCAGCAGCTCGACAGGGGGGATGAACACTGAAGCTTTCTTT. Using reference TRBV7-3 and TRBJ1-1 for the parts outside the CDR3, the full variable domain is GAGVSQTPSNKVTEKGKYVELRCDPISGHTALYWYRQSLGQGPEFLIYFQGTGAADDSGLPNDRFFAVRPEGSVSTLKIQRTERGDSAVYLCASSSTGGMNTEAFFGQGTRLTVV.